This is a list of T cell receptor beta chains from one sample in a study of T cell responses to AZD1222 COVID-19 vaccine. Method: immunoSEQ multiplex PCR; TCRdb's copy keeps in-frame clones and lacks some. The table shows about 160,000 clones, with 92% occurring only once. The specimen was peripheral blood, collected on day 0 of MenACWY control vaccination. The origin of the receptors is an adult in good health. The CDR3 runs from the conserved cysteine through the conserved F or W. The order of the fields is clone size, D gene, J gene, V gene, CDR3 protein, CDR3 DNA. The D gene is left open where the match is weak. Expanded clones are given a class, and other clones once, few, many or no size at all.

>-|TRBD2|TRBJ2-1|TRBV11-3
CASRLAGVGEQFF
TGTGCCAGCAGATTAGCGGGAGTAGGTGAGCAGTTCTTC
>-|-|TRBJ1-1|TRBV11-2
CASSLTKNTEAFF
TGTGCCAGCAGCCTCACAAAGAACACTGAAGCTTTCTTT
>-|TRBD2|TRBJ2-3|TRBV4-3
CASSQGPPYGLAGMTDTQYF
TGCGCCAGCAGCCAAGGGCCCCCCTATGGACTAGCGGGAATGACAGATACGCAGTATTTT
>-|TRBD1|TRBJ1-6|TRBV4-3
CASSRAIGGGGSSPLHF
TGCGCCAGCAGCCGAGCTATAGGGGGAGGGGGCAGTTCACCCCTCCACTTT
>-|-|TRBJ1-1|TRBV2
CASPAEPRGGSTEAFF
TGTGCCAGCCCGGCGGAGCCCAGGGGAGGGAGCACTGAAGCTTTCTTT
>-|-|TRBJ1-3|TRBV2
CASSADKWSGNTIYF
TGTGCCAGCAGTGCAGACAAATGGTCCGGAAACACCATATATTTT
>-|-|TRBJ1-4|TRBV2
CASRGGANEKLFF
TGTGCCAGCAGGGGCGGGGCTAATGAAAAACTGTTTTTT
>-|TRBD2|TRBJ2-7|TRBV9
CASSVDVAGHYEQYF
TGTGCCAGCAGCGTAGATGTAGCGGGACACTACGAGCAGTACTTC
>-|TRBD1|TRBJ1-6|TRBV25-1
CASRHSGTGNNSPLHF
TGTGCCAGCAGACATAGCGGGACAGGCAATAATTCACCCCTCCACTTT
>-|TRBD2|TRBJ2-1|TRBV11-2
CASRFSGRNEQFF
TGTGCCAGCAGGTTTAGCGGGAGGAATGAGCAGTTCTTC
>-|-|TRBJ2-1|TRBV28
CASSSDGPQYNEQFF
TGTGCCAGCAGTTCGGACGGACCCCAATACAATGAGCAGTTCTTC
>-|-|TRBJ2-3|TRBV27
CASSLEDTQYF
TGTGCCAGCAGTTTAGAGGATACGCAGTATTTT
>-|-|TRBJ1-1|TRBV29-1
CTSRGAKGEAFF
TGCACCTCAAGAGGGGCCAAGGGTGAAGCTTTCTTT
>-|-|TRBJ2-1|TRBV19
CASSTPGLHNEQFF
TGTGCCAGTAGCACTCCGGGACTGCACAATGAGCAGTTCTTC
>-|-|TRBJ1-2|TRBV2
CASSQVGAGGYTF
TGTGCCAGCAGTCAGGTCGGGGCAGGTGGCTACACCTTC
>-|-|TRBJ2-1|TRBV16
CASSQYGPANLYNEQFF
TGTGCCAGCAGCCAATATGGGCCGGCCAACCTCTACAATGAGCAGTTCTTC
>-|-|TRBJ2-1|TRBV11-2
CASSLGGDAALLFF
TGTGCCAGCAGCTTAGGAGGGGATGCCGCGTTACTGTTCTTC
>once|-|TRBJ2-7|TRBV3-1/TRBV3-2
CASSQGGGRLYEQYF
TGTGCCAGCAGCCAAGGGGGCGGGCGGCTCTACGAGCAGTACTTC
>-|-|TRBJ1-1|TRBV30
CAWSPPGIYTEAFF
TGTGCCTGGAGTCCCCCCGGGATATACACTGAAGCTTTCTTT
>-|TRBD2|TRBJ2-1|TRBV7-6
CASSLLSGRRPHEQFF
TGTGCCAGCAGCTTACTTAGCGGGAGAAGGCCTCATGAGCAGTTCTTC
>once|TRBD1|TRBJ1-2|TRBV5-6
CASSYGQANYGYTF
TGTGCCAGCAGCTATGGACAGGCTAACTATGGCTACACCTTC
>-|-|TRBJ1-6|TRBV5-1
CASSEGERNSPLHF
TGCGCCAGCAGCGAAGGGGAGCGTAATTCACCCCTCCACTTT
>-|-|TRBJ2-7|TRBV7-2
CASSLGPRPAPYEQYF
TGTGCCAGCAGCTTAGGCCCCCGACCCGCCCCCTACGAGCAGTACTTC
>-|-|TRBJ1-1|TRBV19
CASSSLALWEAFF
TGTGCCAGTAGTTCCCTGGCCCTCTGGGAAGCTTTCTTT
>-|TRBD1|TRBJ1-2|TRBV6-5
CASSRDSHNYGYTF
TGTGCCAGCAGTCGGGACAGCCATAACTATGGCTACACCTTC
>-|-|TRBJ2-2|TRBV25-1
CASSDPRGYTGELFF
TGTGCCAGCAGTGATCCCCGAGGTTACACCGGGGAGCTGTTTTTT
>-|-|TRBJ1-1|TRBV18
CASSPREVTITEAFF
TGTGCCAGCTCACCACGGGAGGTGACCATCACTGAAGCTTTCTTT
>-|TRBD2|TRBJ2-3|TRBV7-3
CASKAAGGPGDTQYF
TGTGCCAGCAAGGCGGCGGGAGGGCCCGGAGATACGCAGTATTTT
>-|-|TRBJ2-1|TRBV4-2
CASSQAAGQGEQFF
TGTGCCAGCAGCCAAGCGGCGGGTCAGGGTGAGCAGTTCTTC
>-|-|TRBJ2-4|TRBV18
CASQWGRAAKNIQYF
TGTGCCAGCCAATGGGGTAGGGCAGCCAAAAACATTCAGTACTTC
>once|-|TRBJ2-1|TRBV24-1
CATSDIQGPLGKDNEQFF
TGTGCCACCAGTGATATTCAAGGGCCGCTAGGGAAGGACAATGAGCAGTTCTTC
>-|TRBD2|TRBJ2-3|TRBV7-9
CASSLAGGPTDTQYF
TGTGCCAGCAGCTTGGCGGGAGGCCCCACAGATACGCAGTATTTT
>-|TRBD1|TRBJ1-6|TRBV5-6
CASSLGQGGSPLHF
TGTGCCAGCAGCCTGGGACAGGGTGGTTCACCCCTCCACTTT
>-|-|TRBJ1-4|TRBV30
CAWSTRYNEKLFF
TGTGCCTGGAGCACCCGATACAATGAAAAACTGTTTTTT
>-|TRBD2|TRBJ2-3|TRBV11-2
CASSQNPTGGDTQYF
TGTGCCAGCAGCCAGAACCCGACCGGGGGGGATACGCAGTATTTT
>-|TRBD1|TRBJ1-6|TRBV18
CASSPQGQGDSPLHF
TGTGCCAGCTCACCACAGGGACAGGGTGATTCACCCCTCCACTTT
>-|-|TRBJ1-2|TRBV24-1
CATTPGGNYGYTF
TGTGCCACCACCCCGGGCGGAAACTATGGCTACACCTTC
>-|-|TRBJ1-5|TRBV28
CTSGPFRDQPQHF
TGCACGTCGGGCCCCTTTAGGGATCAGCCCCAGCATTTT
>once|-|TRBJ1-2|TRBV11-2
CASSLDGLLGYTF
TGTGCCAGCAGCTTAGACGGTCTGTTGGGCTACACCTTC
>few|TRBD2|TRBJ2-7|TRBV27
CASSSTLAGGTGEQYF
TGTGCCAGCAGTTCCACCCTAGCGGGAGGTACCGGAGAGCAGTACTTC
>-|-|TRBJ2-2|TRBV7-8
CASSSRGRIEVTGELFF
TGTGCCAGCAGCTCCCGTGGGAGGATTGAGGTCACCGGGGAGCTGTTTTTT
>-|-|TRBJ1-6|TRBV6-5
CASSYPNSPLHF
TGTGCCAGCAGTTACCCTAATTCACCCCTCCACTTT
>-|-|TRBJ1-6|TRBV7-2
CASSLDPGASSPLHF
TGTGCCAGCAGCTTAGACCCGGGGGCGTCTTCACCCCTCCACTTT
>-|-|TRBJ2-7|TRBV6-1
CASSENGLYEQYF
TGTGCCAGCAGTGAGAACGGACTCTACGAGCAGTACTTC
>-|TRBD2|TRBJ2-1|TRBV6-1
CASSDPSGWEYNEQFF
TGTGCCAGCAGTGACCCTAGCGGATGGGAGTACAATGAGCAGTTCTTC
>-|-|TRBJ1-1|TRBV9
CASSSITGLNTEAFF
TGTGCCAGCAGCTCCATTACAGGGCTGAACACTGAAGCTTTCTTT
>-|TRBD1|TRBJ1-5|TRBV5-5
CASSPILRTGGDQPQHF
TGTGCCAGCAGCCCGATACTCCGGACAGGGGGTGATCAGCCCCAGCATTTT
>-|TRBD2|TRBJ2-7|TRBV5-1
CASSLSAQRGSYEQYF
TGCGCCAGCAGCTTGTCCGCCCAGCGGGGCTCCTACGAGCAGTACTTC
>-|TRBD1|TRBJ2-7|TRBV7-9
CASSLDGGTGWVFYEQYF
TGTGCCAGCAGCTTAGATGGGGGGACAGGCTGGGTGTTCTACGAGCAGTACTTC
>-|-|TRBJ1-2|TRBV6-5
CASSYSRGYGYTF
TGTGCCAGCAGTTATTCCCGGGGGTATGGCTACACCTTC
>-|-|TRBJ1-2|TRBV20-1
CSASGTGTYGYTF
TGCAGTGCTAGTGGAACAGGGACTTATGGCTACACCTTC
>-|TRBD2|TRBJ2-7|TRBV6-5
CASSYGLADEQYF
TGTGCCAGCAGTTATGGACTAGCGGACGAGCAGTACTTC
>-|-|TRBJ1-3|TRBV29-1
CSVDQGAGNTIYF
TGCAGCGTTGACCAGGGTGCTGGAAACACCATATATTTT
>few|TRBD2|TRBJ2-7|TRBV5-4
CASSSLAGVDEQYF
TGTGCCAGCAGCTCCCTAGCGGGAGTCGACGAGCAGTACTTC
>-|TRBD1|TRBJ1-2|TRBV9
CASSAGQVRGYTF
TGTGCCAGCAGCGCGGGACAGGTTCGGGGCTACACCTTC
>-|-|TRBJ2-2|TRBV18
CASSPILAGELFF
TGTGCCAGCTCACCAATTCTTGCCGGGGAGCTGTTTTTT
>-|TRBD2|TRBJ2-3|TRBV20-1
CSATLADTQYF
TGCAGTGCAACACTAGCGGATACGCAGTATTTT
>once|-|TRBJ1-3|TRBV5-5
CASSLGRQFSGNTIYF
TGTGCCAGCAGCTTGGGTCGGCAGTTCTCTGGAAACACCATATATTTT